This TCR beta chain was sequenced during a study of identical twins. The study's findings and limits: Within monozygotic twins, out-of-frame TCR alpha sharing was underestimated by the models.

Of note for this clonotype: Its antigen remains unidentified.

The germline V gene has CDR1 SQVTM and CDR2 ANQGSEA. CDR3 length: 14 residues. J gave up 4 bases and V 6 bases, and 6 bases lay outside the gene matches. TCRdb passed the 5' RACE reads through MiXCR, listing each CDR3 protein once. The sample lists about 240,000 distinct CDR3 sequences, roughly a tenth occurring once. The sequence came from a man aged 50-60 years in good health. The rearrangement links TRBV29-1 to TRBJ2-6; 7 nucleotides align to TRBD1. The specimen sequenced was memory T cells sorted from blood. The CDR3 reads CSVKQGTGANVLTF. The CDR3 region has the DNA TGCAGCGTCAAACAGGGGACCGGGGCCAACGTCCTGACTTTC.